The clone carrying this TCR beta chain was seen at least ten times. The antigen is not known. The CDR3 has 17 residues. V lost 3 bases, J lost 3 bases, and 10 bases stayed unmatched. Germline lookup yields CDR1 SGDLS and CDR2 YYNGEE. Clones were read by immunoSEQ multiplex PCR, and TCRdb kept only the in-frame ones, dropping some. The specimen has approximately 15,000 clones, none found just once. The sample belongs to a study of T cells after posttransplantation cyclophosphamide. Busulfan-fludarabine conditioning, marrow transplant, and cyclophosphamide on days +3 and +4 were administered. Overall study findings and caveats: Blood and skin or GI T cell repertoires showed limited TRB overlap. TRB clonality was highly associated with recipient CMV seropositivity and reactivation. Later post-transplant blood repertoires were often dominated by donor CD8+ memory clones.

This clonotype was obtained from a female patient between 25 and 45 years old who received an allogeneic stem cell transplant from a related donor, was CMV-positive, and had no GVHD. A share of the T cells may be of graft donor origin. Here the sequenced sample was PBMCs, taken after allogeneic stem cell transplant with posttransplant cyclophosphamide. The chain employs TRBV9 and TRBJ2-3; 10 nucleotides align to TRBD1. The CDR3 coding sequence is TGTGCCAGCAGCGCGGGGGCCGACAGGGGGCGGACAGATACGCAGTATTTT. Amino acids: CASSAGADRGRTDTQYF. The entire variable domain, with the rest obtained from reference TRBV9 and TRBJ2-3, is as follows: DSGVTQTPKHLITATGQRVTLRCSPRSGDLSVYWYQQSLDQGLQFLIQYYNGEERAKGNILERFSAQQFPDLHSELNLSSLELGDSALYFCASSAGADRGRTDTQYFGPGTRLTVL.